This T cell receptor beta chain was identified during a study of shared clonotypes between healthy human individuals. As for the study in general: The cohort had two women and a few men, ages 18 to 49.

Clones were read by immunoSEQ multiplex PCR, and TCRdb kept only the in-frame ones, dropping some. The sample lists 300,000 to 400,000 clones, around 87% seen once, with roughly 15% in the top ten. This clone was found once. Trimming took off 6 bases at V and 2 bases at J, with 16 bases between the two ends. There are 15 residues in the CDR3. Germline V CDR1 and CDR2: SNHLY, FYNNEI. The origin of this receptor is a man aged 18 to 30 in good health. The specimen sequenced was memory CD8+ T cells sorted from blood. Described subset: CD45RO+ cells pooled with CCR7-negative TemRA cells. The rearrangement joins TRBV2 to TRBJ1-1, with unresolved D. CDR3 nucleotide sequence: TGTGCCAGCAGCTACACGGGATTCGCTAACACTGAAGCTTTCTTT. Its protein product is CASSYTGFANTEAFF.